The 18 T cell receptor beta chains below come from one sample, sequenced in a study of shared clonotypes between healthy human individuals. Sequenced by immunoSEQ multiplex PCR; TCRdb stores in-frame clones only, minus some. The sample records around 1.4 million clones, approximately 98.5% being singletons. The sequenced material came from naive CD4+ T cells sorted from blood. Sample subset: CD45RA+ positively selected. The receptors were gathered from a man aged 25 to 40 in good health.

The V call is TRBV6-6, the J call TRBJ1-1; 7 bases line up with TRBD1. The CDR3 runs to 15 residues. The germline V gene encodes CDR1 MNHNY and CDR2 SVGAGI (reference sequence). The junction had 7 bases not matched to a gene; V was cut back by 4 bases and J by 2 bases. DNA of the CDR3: TGTGCCAGCAGTTGGCCGGGACAGTTTAACACTGAAGCTTTCTTT. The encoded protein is CASSWPGQFNTEAFF.

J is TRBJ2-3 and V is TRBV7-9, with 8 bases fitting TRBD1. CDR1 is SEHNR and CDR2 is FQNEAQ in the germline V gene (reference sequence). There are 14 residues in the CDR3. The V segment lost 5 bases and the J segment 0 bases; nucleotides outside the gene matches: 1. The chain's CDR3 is CASSPGGSTDTQYF. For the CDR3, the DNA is TGTGCCAGCAGCCCAGGGGGCAGCACAGATACGCAGTATTTT.

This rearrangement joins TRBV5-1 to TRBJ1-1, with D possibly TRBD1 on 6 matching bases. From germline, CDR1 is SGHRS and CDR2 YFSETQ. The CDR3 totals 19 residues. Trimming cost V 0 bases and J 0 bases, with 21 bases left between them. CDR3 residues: CASSLAEITGTSMNTEAFF. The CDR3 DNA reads TGCGCCAGCAGCTTGGCGGAGATTACAGGGACCAGTATGAACACTGAAGCTTTCTTT.

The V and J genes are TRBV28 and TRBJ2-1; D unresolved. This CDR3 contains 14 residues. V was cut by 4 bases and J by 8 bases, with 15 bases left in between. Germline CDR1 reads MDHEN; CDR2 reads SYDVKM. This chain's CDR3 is CASSSPGPSYEQFF. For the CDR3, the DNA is TGTGCCAGCAGTTCTCCGGGCCCCAGTTATGAGCAGTTCTTC.

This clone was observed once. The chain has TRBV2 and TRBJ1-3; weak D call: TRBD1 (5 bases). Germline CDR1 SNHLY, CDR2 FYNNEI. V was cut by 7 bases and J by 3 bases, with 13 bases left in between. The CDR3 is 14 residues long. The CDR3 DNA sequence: TGTGCCAGCACGCAGGGAAGGGGTGGAAACACCATATATTTT. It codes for CASTQGRGGNTIYF.

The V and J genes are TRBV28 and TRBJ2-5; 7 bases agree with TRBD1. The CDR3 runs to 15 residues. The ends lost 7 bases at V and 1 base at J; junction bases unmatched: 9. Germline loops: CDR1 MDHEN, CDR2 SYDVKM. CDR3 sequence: CASNSQGEFQETQYF. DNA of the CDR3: TGTGCCAGCAATAGCCAGGGGGAGTTCCAAGAGACCCAGTACTTC.

The CDR3 protein is CASSPMGLPNEQFF. In DNA form, the CDR3 reads TGCGCCAGCAGCCCGATGGGCCTACCTAATGAGCAGTTCTTC. J is TRBJ2-1 and V is TRBV4-1; D gene ambiguous. V was pared by 4 bases and J by 7 bases, with 14 bases between. The V gene's germline CDR1 is MGHRA and CDR2 YSYEKL. The CDR3 consists of 14 residues.

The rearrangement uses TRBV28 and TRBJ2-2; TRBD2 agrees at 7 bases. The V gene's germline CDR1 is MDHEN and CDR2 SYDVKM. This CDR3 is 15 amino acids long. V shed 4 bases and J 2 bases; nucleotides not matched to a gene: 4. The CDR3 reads CASSYAGDNTGELFF. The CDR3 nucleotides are TGTGCCAGCAGTTATGCGGGAGATAACACCGGGGAGCTGTTTTTT.

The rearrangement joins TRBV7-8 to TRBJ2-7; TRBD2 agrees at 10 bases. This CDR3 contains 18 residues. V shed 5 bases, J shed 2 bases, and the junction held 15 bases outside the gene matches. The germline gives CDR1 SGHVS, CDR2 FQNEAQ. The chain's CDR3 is CASSRRLAGTKDTYEQYF. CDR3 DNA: TGTGCCAGCAGCCGTCGACTAGCGGGTACCAAGGACACCTACGAGCAGTACTTC.

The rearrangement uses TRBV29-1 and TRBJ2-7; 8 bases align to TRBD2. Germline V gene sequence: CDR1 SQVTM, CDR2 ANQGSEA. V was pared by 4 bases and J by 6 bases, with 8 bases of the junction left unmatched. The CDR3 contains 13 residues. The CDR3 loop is CSVVTQREIEQYF. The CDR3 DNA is TGCAGCGTTGTCACCCAGCGGGAGATCGAGCAGTACTTC.

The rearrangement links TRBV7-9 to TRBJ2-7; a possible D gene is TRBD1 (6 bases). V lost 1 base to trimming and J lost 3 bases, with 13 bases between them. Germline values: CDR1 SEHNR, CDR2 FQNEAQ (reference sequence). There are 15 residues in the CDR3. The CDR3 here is CASSLVGALGYEQYF. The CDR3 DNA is TGTGCCAGCAGCTTAGTGGGGGCCCTCGGCTACGAGCAGTACTTC.

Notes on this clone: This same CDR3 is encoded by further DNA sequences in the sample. This chain's CDR3 is CASSLTGTNTGELFF. For the CDR3, the DNA is TGTGCCAGCTCTCTGACAGGGACGAACACCGGGGAGCTGTTTTTT. The V gene is TRBV9, the J gene TRBJ2-2; 7 positions agree with TRBD1. The CDR3 is made up of 15 amino acids. V shed 7 bases, J shed 0 bases, and the junction held 6 bases outside the gene matches. Per the germline V gene, CDR1 is SGDLS and CDR2 is YYNGEE.

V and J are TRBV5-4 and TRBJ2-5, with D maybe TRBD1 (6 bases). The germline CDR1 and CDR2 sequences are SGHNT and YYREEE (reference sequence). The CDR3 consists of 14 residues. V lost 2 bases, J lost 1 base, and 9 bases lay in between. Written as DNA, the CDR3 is TGTGCCAGCAGCTTCGGACAGCCCCAAGAGACCCAGTACTTC. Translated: CASSFGQPQETQYF.

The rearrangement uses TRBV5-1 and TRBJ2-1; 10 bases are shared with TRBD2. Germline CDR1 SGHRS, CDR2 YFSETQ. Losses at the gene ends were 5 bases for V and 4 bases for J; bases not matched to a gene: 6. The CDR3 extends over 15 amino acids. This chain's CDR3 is CASRPGTSAYNEQFF. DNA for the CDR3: TGCGCCAGCAGACCAGGGACTAGCGCATACAATGAGCAGTTCTTC. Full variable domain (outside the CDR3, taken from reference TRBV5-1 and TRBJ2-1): KAGVTQTPRYLIKTRGQQVTLSCSPISGHRSVSWYQQTPGQGLQFLFEYFSETQRNKGNFPGRFSGRQFSNSRSEMNVSTLELGDSALYLCASRPGTSAYNEQFFGPGTRLTVL.

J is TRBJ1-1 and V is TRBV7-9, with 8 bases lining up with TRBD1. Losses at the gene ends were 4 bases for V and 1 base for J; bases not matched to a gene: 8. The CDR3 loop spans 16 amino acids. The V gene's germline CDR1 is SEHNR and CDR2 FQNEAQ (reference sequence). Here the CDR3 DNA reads TGTGCCAGCAGCTCCCTAAGGACAGGGCAGAACACTGAAGCTTTCTTT. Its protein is CASSSLRTGQNTEAFF.

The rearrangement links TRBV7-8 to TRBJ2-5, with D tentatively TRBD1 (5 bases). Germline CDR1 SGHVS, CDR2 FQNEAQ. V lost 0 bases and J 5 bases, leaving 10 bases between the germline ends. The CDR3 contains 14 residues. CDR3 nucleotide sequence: TGTGCCAGCAGCTTAGCGACAGTCCAGGAGACCCAGTACTTC. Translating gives CASSLATVQETQYF.

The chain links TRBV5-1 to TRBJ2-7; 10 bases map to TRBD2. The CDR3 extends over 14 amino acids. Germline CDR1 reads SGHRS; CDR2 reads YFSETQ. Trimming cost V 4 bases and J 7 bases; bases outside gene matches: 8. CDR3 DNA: TGCGCCAGCAGCCCCGGGACTAGCGTATGGGAGCAGTACTTC. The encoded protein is CASSPGTSVWEQYF.

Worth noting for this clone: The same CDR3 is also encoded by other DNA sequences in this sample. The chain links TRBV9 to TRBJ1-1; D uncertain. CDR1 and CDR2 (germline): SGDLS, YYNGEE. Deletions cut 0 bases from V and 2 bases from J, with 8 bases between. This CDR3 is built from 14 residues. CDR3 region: CASSVGSQNTEAFF. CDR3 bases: TGTGCCAGCAGCGTAGGATCCCAAAACACTGAAGCTTTCTTT.